The sequence of this T cell receptor (beta chain) was determined in a study of CD8 T cells in Susac syndrome. This CDR3 comprises 16 residues. The V segment lost 4 bases and the J segment 7 bases; nucleotides outside the gene matches: 13. Per germline, CDR1 LNHDA and CDR2 SQIVND (reference sequence). Random-hexamer reverse transcription was applied to roughly 0.45 to 1 ug RNA. Amplification of TCR beta CDR3 was carried out by immunoSEQ multiplex PCR, which covered 54 Vbeta and 13 Jbeta segments. TCRdb fed the immunoSEQ multiplex PCR reads into MiXCR, producing one record per CDR3 protein. The sample lists approximately 200,000 distinct CDR3 sequences, about 90% occurring once.

The chain couples TRBV19 to TRBJ1-5; 7 bases are shared with TRBD1. The sequence derives from a human donor with multiple sclerosis. The sequenced sample was CD8+ T cells from PBMCs. CDR3 in DNA: TGTGCCAGTAGTACCCAAGAGCCGACAGGGAGGCAGCCCCAGCATTTT. Translated: CASSTQEPTGRQPQHF.